The next 24 T cell receptor beta chains were all read from a single sample in a study of blood T cell repertoires in COVID-19. Sequencing was performed with immunoSEQ multiplex PCR; in TCRdb, only in-frame clones are kept and a portion is missing. The sample contains 30,000 or so clones, 88% of which appear only once. The source material was peripheral blood. The receptors stem from a man in his 60s with COVID-19, enrolled during active disease.

This clone was detected only once. The rearrangement links TRBV5-4 to TRBJ1-5, with D possibly being TRBD1 (6 bases). Germline assignment: CDR1 SGHNT and CDR2 YYREEE (reference sequence). CDR3 length equals 16 residues. V was clipped by 1 base and J by 0 bases, with 11 bases between them. DNA for the CDR3: TGTGCCAGCAGCTTGTTCGGGACAACTAGCAATCAGCCCCAGCATTTT. It yields the protein CASSLFGTTSNQPQHF.

V usage is TRBV5-1 and J usage is TRBJ2-1; 7 bases match TRBD2. This CDR3 contains 15 residues. The germline V gene has CDR1 SGHRS and CDR2 YFSETQ. V lost 5 bases and J lost 5; bases outside the gene matches: 10. CDR3 protein: CASRLGASGHNEQFF. The CDR3 DNA follows: TGCGCCAGCAGACTTGGGGCTAGCGGCCACAATGAGCAGTTCTTC.

The chain carries TRBV19 and TRBJ2-3; 15 nucleotides agree with TRBD2. The CDR3 extends over 21 amino acids. With V trimmed by 7 bases and J by 0 bases, 17 bases remained unmatched. Germline V gene sequence: CDR1 LNHDA, CDR2 SQIVND (reference sequence). The CDR3 region is CASTATGGQGTSGRSTDTQYF. CDR3 in DNA: TGTGCCAGTACCGCGACTGGGGGACAGGGGACTAGCGGGAGGAGCACAGATACGCAGTATTTT. The full variable domain, in which reference TRBV19 and TRBJ2-3 provide the parts outside the CDR3, is DGGITQSPKYLFRKEGQNVTLSCEQNLNHDAMYWYRQDPGQGLRLIYYSQIVNDFQKGDIAEGYSVSREKKESFPLTVTSAQKNPTAFYLCASTATGGQGTSGRSTDTQYFGPGTRLTVL.

This chain links TRBV29-1 with TRBJ2-7; 8 bases agree with TRBD1. The germline V gene has CDR1 SQVTM and CDR2 ANQGSEA. V shed 8 bases and J 5 bases; nucleotides not matched to a gene: 8. There are 12 residues in the CDR3. This CDR3 is CSMRTGPDEQYF. The CDR3 nucleotides read TGCAGCATGAGGACAGGGCCTGACGAGCAGTACTTC.

This sequence joins TRBV5-1 and TRBJ1-2; the D is unclear. Looked up from germline, CDR1 is SGHRS and CDR2 is YFSETQ. This CDR3 has 14 amino acids. Trimming took 0 bases from V and 5 from J, leaving 11 bases between them. CDR3 sequence reads: CASSLGGREYGYTF. The CDR3 DNA sequence: TGCGCCAGCAGCTTGGGTGGGAGGGAATATGGCTACACCTTC.

The chain uses TRBV28 and TRBJ1-5, with D unresolved. This CDR3 has 15 amino acids. V was trimmed by 2 bases and J by 2 bases, leaving 10 bases between them. In germline, CDR1 is MDHEN, CDR2 SYDVKM. CDR3 in amino acids: CASSLLSGGNQPQHF. In DNA form, the CDR3 reads TGTGCCAGCAGTTTACTGTCCGGGGGCAATCAGCCCCAGCATTTT.

The chain joins TRBV28 to TRBJ1-4; 8 positions agree with TRBD1. Trimming cost V 3 bases and J 8 bases; bases outside gene matches: 5. The CDR3 spans 14 residues. In germline, CDR1 is MDHEN, CDR2 SYDVKM. The CDR3 region is CASSFGTGGEKLFF. As DNA, the CDR3 is TGTGCCAGCAGTTTCGGGACAGGAGGAGAAAAACTGTTTTTT.

The chain links TRBV7-8 to TRBJ2-1, with 8 bases fitting TRBD2. The CDR3 sequence is 14 residues long. V lost 1 base and J lost 9; bases outside the gene matches: 5. Germline V CDR1 and CDR2: SGHVS, FQNEAQ. This CDR3 reads CASSLGREGSEQFF. CDR3 nucleotide sequence: TGTGCCAGCAGCTTAGGACGGGAGGGAAGTGAGCAGTTCTTC.

This clone was seen a handful of times. The V and J genes are TRBV20-1 and TRBJ1-1, with 9 positions matching TRBD1. The V segment lost 3 bases and the J segment 4 bases; nucleotides outside the gene matches: 6. The CDR3 consists of 14 residues. The germline V gene encodes CDR1 DFQATT and CDR2 SNEGSKA (reference sequence). As DNA, the CDR3 is TGCAGTGCTAGTAGGGGGACAGGGATCACTGAAGCTTTCTTT. It specifies CSASRGTGITEAFF.

The chain carries TRBV29-1 and TRBJ2-1; 7 bases are shared with TRBD2. The CDR3 is made up of 14 amino acids. V shed 7 bases and J 2 bases; nucleotides not matched to a gene: 8. Germline V CDR1 and CDR2: SQVTM, ANQGSEA. CDR3 sequence (DNA): TGCAGCGCCACCCGGGGAGGGACCTACAATGAGCAGTTCTTC. Encoded protein: CSATRGGTYNEQFF.

The V gene is TRBV7-2, the J gene TRBJ2-7; 7 nucleotides align to TRBD2. The CDR3 consists of 13 residues. The V and J ends lost 6 bases and 6 bases, in that order; junction bases with no gene match: 8. CDR1 and CDR2 (germline): SGHTA, FQGNSA. The CDR3 sequence: CASRIRLASEQYF. The CDR3 DNA sequence: TGTGCCAGCAGAATTCGACTAGCTTCCGAGCAGTACTTC.

The chain has TRBV7-2 and TRBJ1-2, with D perhaps matching TRBD1 (5 bases). V was shortened by 5 bases and J by 4 bases, with 11 bases between the two germline ends. The CDR3 length is 13 residues. Germline V CDR1 and CDR2: SGHTA, FQGNSA. The CDR3 here is CASSDDRIYGYTF. The CDR3 nucleotides read TGTGCCAGCAGCGACGACAGAATCTATGGCTACACCTTC.

The CDR3: CASSPAYETGSGNTIYF. CDR3 nucleotide sequence: TGTGCCAGCAGTCCCGCCTATGAAACAGGGAGTGGAAACACCATATATTTT. The rearrangement joins TRBV28 to TRBJ1-3; D perhaps matches TRBD1 (6 bases). Trimming removed 5 bases from V and 3 bases from J, with 20 bases in between. Germline V gene sequence: CDR1 MDHEN, CDR2 SYDVKM. This CDR3 contains 17 residues.

The chain uses TRBV7-9 and TRBJ1-6; 10 bases are shared with TRBD1. The V and J ends lost 3 bases and 8 bases, in that order; junction bases with no gene match: 4. Germline values: CDR1 SEHNR, CDR2 FQNEAQ (reference sequence). The CDR3 contains 15 residues. The CDR3 nucleotides read TGTGCCAGCAGCTTTACCGGGACAGGGGATTCACCCCTCCACTTT. Translating gives CASSFTGTGDSPLHF.

The CDR3 loop is CASSRLEREGTLIFYNEQFF. The CDR3 nucleotides are TGTGCCAGCAGCCGCCTTGAGCGGGAGGGAACACTTATTTTCTACAATGAGCAGTTCTTC. This sequence joins TRBV21-1 and TRBJ2-1; no check of the table's D call, TRBD2, against the DNA was made. TRBV21-1 has pseudogene status. The CDR3 totals 20 residues.

The genes are TRBV5-1 and TRBJ2-7, with TRBD2 as a possible D gene (6 bases). Trimming removed 8 bases from V and 6 bases from J, with 21 bases in between. The V gene's germline CDR1 is SGHRS and CDR2 YFSETQ. The CDR3 is 14 amino acids. CDR3 sequence reads: CASTVQAFGGEQYF. The DNA for the CDR3 is TGCGCCAGTACCGTCCAGGCGTTCGGGGGCGAGCAGTACTTC.

This sequence joins TRBV28 and TRBJ2-7; perhaps TRBD2 as D (5 bases). This CDR3 comprises 14 residues. Trimming pared 1 base from V and 2 bases from J, leaving 9 bases between. Germline V gives CDR1 MDHEN, CDR2 SYDVKM. The CDR3 DNA reads TGTGCCAGCAGTTTATCCGGGGTACCCTACGAGCAGTACTTC. The encoded protein is CASSLSGVPYEQYF.

This clone was picked up one time. The rearrangement links TRBV3-1 (or the pseudogene TRBV3-2) to TRBJ2-1, with TRBD1 matching over 8 bases. J was trimmed by 1 base and V by 1 base; bases with no gene match: 3. The CDR3 consists of 16 residues. Germline CDR1 and CDR2: LGHDT and YNNKEL (reference sequence). The CDR3 nucleotides read TGTGCCAGCAGCCAAGCAGGGGGCCCTTCCTACAATGAGCAGTTCTTC. Translating it yields CASSQAGGPSYNEQFF.

J is TRBJ2-1 and V is TRBV5-1, with 11 positions matching TRBD2. The length of the CDR3 is 16 residues. Germline lookup yields CDR1 SGHRS and CDR2 YFSETQ. V shed 2 bases, J shed 8 bases, and the junction held 9 bases outside the gene matches. The chain's CDR3 is CASSFPLAGVRDEQFF. CDR3 DNA: TGCGCCAGCAGCTTCCCACTAGCGGGAGTTCGGGATGAGCAGTTCTTC. Looking up the rest from reference TRBV5-1 and TRBJ2-1 gives the full variable domain: KAGVTQTPRYLIKTRGQQVTLSCSPISGHRSVSWYQQTPGQGLQFLFEYFSETQRNKGNFPGRFSGRQFSNSRSEMNVSTLELGDSALYLCASSFPLAGVRDEQFFGPGTRLTVL.

This CDR3 is CASRLEGIIYTF. For the CDR3, the DNA is TGTGCCAGCAGACTAGAGGGCATCATCTACACCTTC. This chain joins TRBV7-2 and TRBJ1-2, with D unresolved. Germline V lookup: CDR1 SGHTA, CDR2 FQGNSA. This CDR3 region has 12 residues. V lost 6 bases, J lost 10 bases, and 15 bases lay in between.

The genes are TRBV2 and TRBJ1-1, with TRBD1 matching over 8 bases. The germline gives CDR1 SNHLY, CDR2 FYNNEI. The trim removed 4 bases at V and 1 base at J, leaving 2 bases unmatched. The CDR3 contains 14 residues. Here the CDR3 reads CASSAQGENTEAFF. The CDR3 DNA is TGTGCCAGCAGTGCACAGGGGGAGAACACTGAAGCTTTCTTT.

V usage is TRBV4-3 and J usage is TRBJ1-6; 8 nucleotides align to TRBD1. J was trimmed by 9 bases and V by 4 bases; bases with no gene match: 11. This CDR3 has 16 residues. Germline CDR1 LGHNA, CDR2 YSLEER. CDR3 amino acids: CASSPNQQGASSPLHF. The CDR3 DNA is TGCGCCAGCAGCCCAAACCAGCAGGGGGCAAGTTCACCCCTCCACTTT.

V usage is TRBV30 and J usage is TRBJ2-1; 7 nucleotides line up with TRBD2. CDR3 length: 14 residues. Germline lookup yields CDR1 GTSNPN and CDR2 SVGIG (reference sequence). V was clipped by 0 bases and J by 5 bases; unmatched bases: 4. CDR3 nucleotide sequence: TGTGCCTGGAGTGTACTAGCGACACACAATGAGCAGTTCTTC. Its protein product is CAWSVLATHNEQFF.

This clone showed up just a few times. The V and J genes are TRBV29-1 and TRBJ1-3, with D unresolved. The CDR3 extends over 12 amino acids. V lost 5 bases and J lost 1, with 6 bases in between. Germline CDR1 and CDR2: SQVTM and ANQGSEA. CDR3 sequence (DNA): TGCAGCGTTCAACGGTCTGGAAACACCATATATTTT. As protein: CSVQRSGNTIYF.